This TCR beta chain was sequenced for a study of blood T cell repertoires in COVID-19. Across the study: Acute-phase and convalescent COVID-19 samples originated in the United States, Italy and Spain. Sources were T cells, B-cell-depleted T cells, or PBMCs; the material itself was cDNA or gDNA.

The authors' processing: Estimation of nucleated cell counts relied on the amplification of reference gene primers. Profiling relied on immunoSEQ multiplex PCR, and the TCRdb table lists in-frame clones only, not all of them. The V and J calls and the clone size are those of that table, but D and trimming were determined from the DNA. The table records some 340,000 clones, over 70% of them present only once. V was shortened by 4 bases and J by 14 bases, with 9 bases between the two germline ends. Germline values: CDR1 LGHDT, CDR2 YNNKEL (reference sequence). The CDR3 sequence is 11 residues long. This receptor was obtained from a young man with active or convalescent COVID-19. V is TRBV3-1 (or the pseudogene TRBV3-2) and J is TRBJ1-6; D call uncertain. Specimen: peripheral blood. The CDR3 DNA reads TGTGCCAGCAGCCCCGGGAAAACCCTCCACTTT. It encodes CASSPGKTLHF.